This is a list of T cell receptor beta chains from one sample in a study of CD8 T cells in ankylosing spondylitis. TCRdb passed the 5' RACE reads through MiXCR, listing each CDR3 protein once. The sample holds 220,000 or so distinct CDR3 sequences, roughly a tenth seen once. Sequenced material: blood, either unsorted or a sorted T cell fraction (not recorded which). The receptors stem from a male donor with ankylosing spondylitis or in good health (not recorded which). Each CDR3 is given with its conserved first and last residue. The order of the fields is clone size, J gene, D gene, V gene, CDR3 protein, CDR3 DNA. The D gene is left open where the match is weak. The size field is filled for only some rows; it gives once, few, many or a size class.

NA,TRBJ1-1,NA,TRBV30,CAWSERRAFF,TGTGCCTGGAGTGAGCGTAGGGCTTTCTTT
many,TRBJ2-1,NA,TRBV7-2,CASSVDLSAYNEQFF,TGTGCCAGCAGCGTCGACTTGTCCGCCTACAATGAGCAGTTCTTC
many,TRBJ1-5,TRBD1,TRBV5-6,CASSIWTGAKSSNQPQHF,TGTGCCAGCAGCATTTGGACAGGGGCTAAGTCTAGCAATCAGCCCCAGCATTTT
NA,TRBJ1-2,TRBD1,TRBV30,CAWSEAGGYYGYTF,TGTGCCTGGAGTGAAGCAGGGGGATACTATGGCTACACCTTC
few,TRBJ2-7,NA,TRBV28,CASSTGKTYEQYF,TGTGCCAGCAGCACAGGGAAGACCTACGAGCAGTACTTC
NA,TRBJ2-2,TRBD1,TRBV5-1,CASGDSFQTGVTGELFF,TGCGCCAGCGGAGATAGCTTCCAGACAGGGGTGACCGGGGAGCTGTTTTTT
many,TRBJ2-3,TRBD2,TRBV3-1,CASSPSAGARTDTQYF,TGTGCCAGCAGCCCCTCAGCGGGGGCCCGCACAGATACGCAGTATTTT
many,TRBJ2-3,NA,TRBV20-1,CSAAPRADTQYF,TGCAGTGCAGCCCCCCGAGCGGATACGCAGTATTTT
many,TRBJ2-3,NA,TRBV5-5,CASSLEGVVTDTQYF,TGTGCCAGCAGCTTGGAGGGTGTAGTGACAGATACGCAGTATTTT
many,TRBJ2-7,NA,TRBV4-2,CASSQNWGSQYF,TGTGCCAGCAGCCAAAATTGGGGCAGTCAGTACTTC
few,TRBJ2-7,NA,TRBV19,CASSISTGFSYEQYF,TGTGCCAGTAGTATTTCAACGGGGTTCTCCTACGAGCAGTACTTC
NA,TRBJ2-3,TRBD2,TRBV7-3,CASSLWGGDTDTQYF,TGTGCCAGCAGCCTGTGGGGGGGGGACACAGATACGCAGTATTTT
NA,TRBJ1-2,NA,TRBV12-3/TRBV12-4,CASSFQEAVSYGYTF,TGTGCCAGCAGTTTTCAGGAGGCGGTTTCTTATGGCTACACCTTC
many,TRBJ1-1,NA,TRBV5-1,CASSFETGMNTEAFF,TGCGCCAGCAGCTTTGAAACAGGGATGAACACTGAAGCTTTCTTT
many,TRBJ2-3,NA,TRBV7-2,CASSPGADTQYF,TGTGCCAGCAGCCCCGGGGCAGATACGCAGTATTTT
many,TRBJ2-5,TRBD2,TRBV6-1,CASSPSLADKTQYF,TGTGCCAGCAGTCCCAGTCTAGCGGATAAGACCCAGTACTTC
many,TRBJ2-7,NA,TRBV10-3,CAMSEEGRFYEQYF,TGTGCCATGTCAGAAGAAGGGAGGTTCTACGAGCAGTACTTC
few,TRBJ2-3,TRBD2,TRBV11-3,CASSATSGTDTQYF,TGTGCCAGCAGCGCCACTAGCGGCACAGATACGCAGTATTTT
many,TRBJ2-5,NA,TRBV28,CASSFIETQYF,TGTGCCAGCAGTTTTATCGAGACCCAGTACTTC
few,TRBJ1-2,NA,TRBV5-5,CASSGTTMVEGYTF,TGTGCCAGCAGCGGGACGACCATGGTTGAGGGCTACACCTTC
many,TRBJ2-5,NA,TRBV20-1,CSAPSPGRAETQYF,TGCAGTGCTCCTTCCCCAGGGCGGGCGGAGACCCAGTACTTC
many,TRBJ2-3,TRBD2,TRBV7-9,CASSLYSGGTDTQYF,TGTGCCAGCAGCTTGTATAGCGGGGGGACAGATACGCAGTATTTT
few,TRBJ2-7,TRBD2,TRBV5-1,CASSLNVAGRTYEQYF,TGCGCCAGCAGCCTGAATGTAGCGGGTCGCACCTACGAGCAGTACTTC
many,TRBJ2-7,NA,TRBV19,CASASSYEQYF,TGTGCCAGTGCGAGTTCCTACGAGCAGTACTTC
NA,TRBJ1-4,NA,TRBV12-3/TRBV12-4,CASSPRGRGKLFF,TGTGCCAGCAGTCCCCGAGGGAGGGGGAAACTGTTTTTT
NA,TRBJ1-5,TRBD1,TRBV7-2,CASSPQGGRDQPQHF,TGTGCCAGCAGCCCGCAGGGGGGAAGGGATCAGCCCCAGCATTTT
NA,TRBJ1-2,NA,TRBV5-5,CASSPPFIPGDYGYTF,TGTGCCAGCAGCCCTCCCTTCATTCCGGGGGACTATGGCTACACCTTC
NA,TRBJ2-2,NA,TRBV7-8,CASSLRPGLPNTGELFF,TGTGCCAGCAGCTTAAGGCCGGGACTCCCTAACACCGGGGAGCTGTTTTTT
NA,TRBJ2-7,TRBD1,TRBV24-1,CATSDSDRVYEQYF,TGTGCCACCAGTGATAGCGACAGGGTCTACGAGCAGTACTTC
NA,TRBJ2-3,TRBD1,TRBV12-3/TRBV12-4,CASSGTGLSTDTQYF,TGTGCCAGCAGTGGGACAGGGCTTAGCACAGATACGCAGTATTTT
NA,TRBJ2-2,TRBD2,TRBV4-2,CASRGLAGTGELFF,TGTGCCAGCAGGGGACTAGCGGGCACCGGGGAGCTGTTTTTT
many,TRBJ1-4,TRBD1,TRBV5-1,CASSQTGTDEKLFF,TGCGCCAGCAGCCAGACAGGGACGGATGAAAAACTGTTTTTT
few,TRBJ1-2,NA,TRBV6-5,CASSYGATTGYGYTF,TGTGCCAGCAGTTACGGGGCGACTACTGGGTATGGCTACACCTTC
NA,TRBJ2-1,NA,TRBV3-1,CASSGGSNEQFF,TGTGCCAGCAGCGGGGGGTCCAATGAGCAGTTCTTC
many,TRBJ1-1,NA,TRBV5-1,CASSLTGRNTEAFF,TGCGCCAGCAGCTTGACAGGCAGGAACACTGAAGCTTTCTTT
many,TRBJ1-3,TRBD1,TRBV20-1,CSARRPTGVSGNTIYF,TGCAGTGCTAGGCGACCGACAGGGGTCTCTGGAAACACCATATATTTT
many,TRBJ1-2,NA,TRBV29-1,CSVWGANYGYTF,TGCAGCGTCTGGGGGGCGAACTATGGCTACACCTTC
many,TRBJ1-6,TRBD1,TRBV29-1,CSDRTGFYSPLHF,TGCAGCGACAGGACAGGGTTTTACTCACCCCTCCACTTT
few,TRBJ2-1,NA,TRBV7-8,CASSLGGQTYNEQFF,TGTGCCAGCAGCTTGGGGGGACAGACCTACAATGAGCAGTTCTTC
many,TRBJ1-6,NA,TRBV10-3,CAISADPLENSPLHF,TGTGCCATCAGTGCCGACCCATTGGAGAATTCACCCCTCCACTTT
many,TRBJ1-1,NA,TRBV12-3/TRBV12-4,CASSLFGGSGEAFF,TGTGCCAGCAGCCTGTTCGGGGGATCGGGTGAAGCTTTCTTT
many,TRBJ2-2,TRBD1,TRBV7-9,CASSSGTGVFGELFF,TGTGCCAGCAGCTCCGGGACAGGGGTTTTCGGGGAGCTGTTTTTT
NA,TRBJ1-1,NA,TRBV25-1,CASRGREGTNTEAFF,TGTGCCAGCAGAGGGAGGGAGGGGACGAACACTGAAGCTTTCTTT
NA,TRBJ1-2,NA,TRBV28,CASSEGRASYGYTF,TGTGCCAGCAGCGAGGGCAGGGCGTCCTATGGCTACACCTTC
NA,TRBJ2-7,NA,TRBV5-4,CASSLRTGEQYF,TGTGCCAGCAGCTTGCGGACGGGCGAGCAGTACTTC
many,TRBJ1-6,TRBD1,TRBV12-3/TRBV12-4,CASRGTGLGSPLHF,TGTGCCAGCCGGGGGACAGGGCTGGGTTCACCCCTCCACTTT
few,TRBJ2-1,NA,TRBV11-2,CASSLDRGSSSAHNEQFF,TGTGCCAGCAGCTTAGATCGGGGCTCTAGCTCGGCGCACAATGAGCAGTTCTTC
many,TRBJ2-7,TRBD2,TRBV20-1,CSALGLAGGPSYEQYF,TGCAGTGCCCTGGGACTAGCGGGGGGCCCCTCCTACGAGCAGTACTTC
few,TRBJ2-2,NA,TRBV7-3,CASSPERANTGELFF,TGTGCCAGCAGCCCGGAGCGGGCCAACACCGGGGAGCTGTTTTTT
NA,TRBJ1-5,NA,TRBV3-1,CASSQDMGAPNQPQHF,TGTGCCAGCAGCCAAGATATGGGGGCCCCTAATCAGCCCCAGCATTTT
NA,TRBJ2-6,TRBD1,TRBV3-1,CASSYRGQGASGTNALTF,TGTGCCAGCAGTTACAGAGGACAGGGGGCGTCTGGGACCAACGCCCTGACTTTC
few,TRBJ1-5,NA,TRBV2,CASSDKGPNQPQHF,TGTGCCAGCAGTGACAAGGGACCCAATCAGCCCCAGCATTTT
many,TRBJ2-1,TRBD1,TRBV12-5,CASGTGTGWNEQFF,TGTGCTAGTGGTACCGGGACAGGGTGGAATGAGCAGTTCTTC
NA,TRBJ2-1,TRBD1,TRBV7-3,CASSSGGTGTYNEQFF,TGTGCCAGCAGCTCTGGGGGGACAGGGACCTACAATGAGCAGTTCTTC